In its sample, the clone carrying this T cell receptor beta chain was seen many times. TCRdb called the 5' RACE reads again in MiXCR, with one record for every CDR3 protein. The repertoire includes more than 45,000 distinct CDR3 sequences, roughly 2.5% of them detected once, and about 3% sits in the top ten. This record comes from a study of neurological immune-mediated disorders. This CDR3 is built from 14 residues. The V and J ends lost 0 bases and 5 bases respectively, with 13 bases between them. Germline V gene lookup returns CDR1 DFQATT and CDR2 SNEGSKA (reference sequence). The receptor's source is a man between 50 and 59 years old with multiple sclerosis. The sequencing sample was made of PBMCs. This rearrangement joins TRBV20-1 to TRBJ2-5; D uncertain. The CDR3 loop is CSAREPINLETQYF. The CDR3 DNA sequence: TGCAGTGCTAGAGAGCCTATAAACTTGGAGACCCAGTACTTC.